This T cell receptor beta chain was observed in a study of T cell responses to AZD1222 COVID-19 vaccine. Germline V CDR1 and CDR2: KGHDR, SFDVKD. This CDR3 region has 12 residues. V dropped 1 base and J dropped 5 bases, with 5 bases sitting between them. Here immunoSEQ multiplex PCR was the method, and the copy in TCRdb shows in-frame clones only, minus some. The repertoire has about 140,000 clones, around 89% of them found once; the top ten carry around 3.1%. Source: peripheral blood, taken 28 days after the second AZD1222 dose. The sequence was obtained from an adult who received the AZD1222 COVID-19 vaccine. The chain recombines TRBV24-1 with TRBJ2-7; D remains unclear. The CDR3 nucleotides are TGTGCCACCAGTGATTTTCAAGACGAGCAGTACTTC. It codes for CATSDFQDEQYF.